This T cell receptor beta chain came from a study of cytomegalovirus exposure and HLA in healthy donors. Study-wide results and caveats: Published work reported that the classifier diagnosed cytomegalovirus status with high specificity and sensitivity.

The V gene's germline CDR1 is MGHRA and CDR2 YSYEKL. The CDR3 runs 15 residues. Trimming took 0 bases from V and 5 from J, leaving 8 bases between them. Of note for this clone: Its antigen is as yet unknown.

This PCR relied on a set of 60 Vbeta primers and 13 Jbeta primers. The data were produced by immunoSEQ multiplex PCR, yet TCRdb's version contains in-frame clones alone and is incomplete. The table records some 120,000 clones, less than 75% of them present only once. Sequenced input: PBMCs. This sequence was found in a woman aged 40 to 50 in good health and CMV-seronegative. The V call is TRBV4-1, the J call TRBJ1-6; D unclear. The CDR3 here is CASSQELANNSPLHF. CDR3 DNA sequence: TGCGCCAGCAGCCAAGAATTGGCCAATAATTCACCCCTCCACTTT.